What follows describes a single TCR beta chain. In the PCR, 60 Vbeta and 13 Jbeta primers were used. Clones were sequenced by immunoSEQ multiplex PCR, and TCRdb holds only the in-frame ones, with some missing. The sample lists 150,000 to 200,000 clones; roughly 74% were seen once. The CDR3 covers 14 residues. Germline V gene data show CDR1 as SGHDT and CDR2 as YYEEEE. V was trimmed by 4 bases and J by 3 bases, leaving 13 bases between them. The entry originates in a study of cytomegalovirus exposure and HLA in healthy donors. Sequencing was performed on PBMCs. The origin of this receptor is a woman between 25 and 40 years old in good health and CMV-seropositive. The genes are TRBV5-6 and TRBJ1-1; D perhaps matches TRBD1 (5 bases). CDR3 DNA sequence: TGTGCCAGCAGCCCAGGGTATGGGTACACTGAAGCTTTCTTT. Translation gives CASSPGYGYTEAFF.